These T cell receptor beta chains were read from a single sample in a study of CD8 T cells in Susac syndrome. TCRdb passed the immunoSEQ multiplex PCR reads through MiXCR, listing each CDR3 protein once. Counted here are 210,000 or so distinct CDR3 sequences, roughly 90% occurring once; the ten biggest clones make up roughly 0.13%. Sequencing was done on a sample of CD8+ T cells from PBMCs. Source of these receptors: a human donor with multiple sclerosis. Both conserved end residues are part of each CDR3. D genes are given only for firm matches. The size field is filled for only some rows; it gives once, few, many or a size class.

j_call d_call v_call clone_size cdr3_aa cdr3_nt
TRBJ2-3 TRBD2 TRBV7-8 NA CASREWEFDRAGATDTQYF TGTGCCAGCAGGGAATGGGAATTCGATCGAGCGGGAGCGACAGATACGCAGTATTTT
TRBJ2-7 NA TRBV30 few CAWTDTYEQYF TGTGCCTGGACCGATACCTACGAGCAGTACTTC
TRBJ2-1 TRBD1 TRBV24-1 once CATSDPTGTGGFF TGTGCCACCAGTGACCCCACGGGGACAGGGGGCTTCTTC
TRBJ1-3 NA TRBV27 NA CASSPGRVTIYF TGTGCCAGCTCCCCCGGACGAGTAACCATATATTTT
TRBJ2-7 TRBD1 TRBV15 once CATSSPGQAYEQYF TGTGCCACCAGCAGTCCGGGACAGGCTTACGAGCAGTACTTC
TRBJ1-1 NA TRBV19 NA CASFAGNTEAFF TGTGCCAGTTTCGCGGGGAACACTGAAGCTTTCTTT
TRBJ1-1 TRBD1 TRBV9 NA CASSHHRGLDDTEVFF TGTGCCAGCAGCCATCACAGGGGGCTCGATGACACTGAAGTTTTCTTT
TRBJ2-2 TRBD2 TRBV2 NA CASRGTRLARIGELFF TGTGCCAGCAGGGGTACTCGACTAGCGCGCATCGGGGAGCTGTTTTTT
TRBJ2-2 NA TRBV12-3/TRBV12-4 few CASSLGDQTGELFF TGTGCCAGCAGTTTAGGGGACCAAACCGGGGAGCTGTTTTTT
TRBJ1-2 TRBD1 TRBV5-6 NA CASSFRDRGNYGYTF TGTGCCAGCAGTTTCCGGGACAGGGGTAACTATGGCTACACCTTC
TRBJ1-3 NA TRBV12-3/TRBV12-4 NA CASSSGTTGNTIYF TGTGCCAGCAGTTCCGGGACCACTGGAAACACCATATATTTT
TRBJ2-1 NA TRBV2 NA CASRGAARMEQFF TGTGCCAGCAGGGGGGCTGCACGAATGGAGCAGTTCTTC
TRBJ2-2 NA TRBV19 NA CASSPAGVRSSGELFF TGTGCCAGTAGTCCCGCCGGGGTACGAAGTAGCGGGGAGCTGTTTTTT
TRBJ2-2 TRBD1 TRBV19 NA CASTGAAGGELFF TGTGCCAGCACAGGGGCCGCAGGCGGGGAGCTGTTTTTT
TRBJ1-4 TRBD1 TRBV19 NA CASTLGQTATNEKLFF TGTGCCAGTACTTTGGGACAGACTGCAACTAATGAAAAACTGTTTTTT
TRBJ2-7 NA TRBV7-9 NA CASSYPGPKYEQYF TGTGCCAGCAGCTACCCCGGGCCCAAATACGAGCAGTACTTC
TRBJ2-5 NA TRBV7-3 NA CASSLTGAKETQYF TGTGCCAGCAGCTTAACAGGGGCGAAAGAGACCCAGTACTTC
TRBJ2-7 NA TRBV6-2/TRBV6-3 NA CASSGLGAGASSYEQYF TGTGCCAGCTCCGGTCTCGGTGCGGGGGCAAGCTCCTACGAGCAGTACTTC
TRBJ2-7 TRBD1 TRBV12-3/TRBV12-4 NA CASSQGDTYYEQYF TGTGCCAGCAGTCAGGGGGACACTTACTACGAGCAGTACTTC
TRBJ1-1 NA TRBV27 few CASSLIGGNTEAFF TGTGCCAGCAGTTTAATTGGAGGGAACACTGAAGCTTTCTTT
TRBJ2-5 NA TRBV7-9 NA CASSLEGISGETQYF TGTGCCAGCAGCTTGGAGGGGATAAGCGGGGAGACCCAGTACTTC
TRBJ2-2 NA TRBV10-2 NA CASSRGPGTGELFF TGCGCCAGCAGTCGTGGGCCCGGGACCGGGGAGCTGTTTTTT
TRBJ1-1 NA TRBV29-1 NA CSGRDKLMNTEAFF TGCAGCGGCCGTGACAAGTTAATGAACACTGAAGCTTTCTTT